Following are 18 T cell receptor beta chains from one sample sequenced in a study of human T cells and chemical hapten exposure. TCRdb ran MiXCR on the RACE reads and lists one entry per CDR3 protein. The data hold 340,000 or so distinct CDR3 sequences, with about 7% observed a single time. Sample time point: patch test 1, 2 weeks after DPC sensitization. The treatment here: therapeutic diphenylcyclopropenone sensitization with weekly scalp DPC. Source: whole blood, taken in connection with sensitization to the hapten diphenylcyclopropenone (DPC). These receptors all come from a woman aged 18-35 years with alopecia areata. Some clones in this sample may be carry-over from other donors' samples.

This chain joins TRBV6-2 or TRBV6-3 and TRBJ1-2; D call uncertain. The CDR3 consists of 14 residues. The germline V and J ends were trimmed by 8 bases and 6 bases, with 19 bases remaining between them. CDR1 is MNHEY and CDR2 is SVGEGT in the germline V gene. CDR3 sequence (DNA): TGTGCCAGCTCGCCCAGTCCGGTATTGGATGGCTACACCTTC. Protein: CASSPSPVLDGYTF.

This clonotype showed up just a few times. The chain is built from TRBV7-9 and TRBJ2-2, with no clear D. CDR1 is SEHNR and CDR2 is FQNEAQ in the germline V gene (reference sequence). The V and J ends lost 6 bases and 7 bases respectively, with 12 bases between them. The CDR3 loop spans 13 amino acids. The CDR3 loop reads CASSAPSDGELFF. DNA for the CDR3: TGTGCCAGCAGTGCCCCGTCCGACGGGGAGCTGTTTTTT.

This clonotype was recorded many times. DNA for the CDR3: TGTGCCAGCAGCCAAGATCCAGGGGATGGCACCTACAATGAGCAGTTCTTC. This translates into CASSQDPGDGTYNEQFF. The J gene is TRBJ2-1, the V gene TRBV14, with a tentative D call TRBD1 (6 bases). CDR1 and CDR2 (germline): SGHDN, FVKESK. The CDR3 sequence is 17 residues long. Trimming left V 0 bases short and J 2 bases short, with 14 bases between.

The chain is built from TRBV21-1 and TRBJ1-1. TRBV21-1 is recorded as a pseudogene. This CDR3 is built from 12 residues. The CDR3 DNA reads as TGTGCCAGCAGCAAAGCGAGTAGGGAAGCTTTCTTT. It codes for CASSKASREAFF.

The chain uses TRBV20-1 and TRBJ1-2; D not certain. Germline V lookup: CDR1 DFQATT, CDR2 SNEGSKA (reference sequence). The CDR3 extends over 13 amino acids. V was shortened by 3 bases and J by 4 bases, with 12 bases between the two germline ends. CDR3 DNA sequence: TGCAGTGCTAGTTCCCCAGATTTCTATGGCTACACCTTC. This gives the protein CSASSPDFYGYTF.

This clonotype showed up just a few times. This chain connects TRBV19 to TRBJ2-1; D is possibly TRBD1 (6 bases). The germline gives CDR1 LNHDA, CDR2 SQIVND (reference sequence). The CDR3 is made up of 14 amino acids. Between the trimmed V and J ends, which lost 4 bases and 10 bases, there was a span of 17 bases. CDR3 DNA: TGTGCCAGTAGTACGAATACCGGAAGGGGGGAGCAGTTCTTC. It codes for CASSTNTGRGEQFF.

In its sample, this clonotype was seen many times. The chain uses TRBV12-3 or TRBV12-4 and TRBJ2-3; 7 positions agree with TRBD2. The CDR3 is 14 residues long. The J segment lost 4 bases and the V segment lost 3 bases, leaving 4 bases of the junction unmatched. The CDR3 loop is CASSFEGRADTQYF. The CDR3, as DNA: TGTGCCAGCAGTTTCGAAGGGAGGGCAGATACGCAGTATTTT.

The chain has TRBV9 and TRBJ1-3; D is uncertain. With 0 bases removed from V and 4 bases from J, the gap between germline ends came to 14 bases. Per germline, CDR1 SGDLS and CDR2 YYNGEE. The CDR3 contains 16 residues. The CDR3 region is CASSVVPSLEGNTIYF. For the CDR3, the DNA is TGTGCCAGCAGCGTAGTGCCCTCCCTGGAGGGAAACACCATATATTTT.

This chain joins TRBV27 and TRBJ1-5, with D perhaps matching TRBD1 (6 bases). The germline CDR1 and CDR2 sequences are MNHEY and SMNVEV (reference sequence). V was shortened by 2 bases and J by 11 bases, with 13 bases between the two germline ends. CDR3 length: 13 residues. The CDR3 here is CASSLGQFKAQHF. CDR3 nucleotides: TGTGCCAGCAGTTTAGGACAGTTTAAGGCCCAGCATTTT.

The V and J genes are TRBV29-1 and TRBJ1-1; 9 bases are shared with TRBD1. V lost 6 bases, J lost 5 bases, and 7 bases stayed unmatched. This CDR3 spans 13 amino acids. The germline CDR1 and CDR2 sequences are SQVTM and ANQGSEA. CDR3 loop: CSVDGTGKTEAFF. The CDR3 nucleotides are TGCAGCGTCGATGGGACAGGGAAGACTGAAGCTTTCTTT.

This clonotype was seen repeatedly, ten times or more. This chain joins TRBV3-1 and TRBJ1-4, with 10 positions matching TRBD1. Unmatched junction bases numbered 4, after V lost 4 bases and J lost 8 bases. This CDR3 region has 14 residues. CDR1 and CDR2 (germline): LGHDT, YNNKEL (reference sequence). CDR3 in amino acids: CASSPGQGREKLFF. The CDR3 DNA follows: TGTGCCAGCAGCCCGGGACAGGGGCGCGAAAAACTGTTTTTT.

The gene calls are TRBV6-4 and TRBJ2-1; 8 bases map to TRBD2. The V gene's germline CDR1 is MRHNA and CDR2 SNTAGT. The CDR3 extends over 15 amino acids. J lost 8 bases, V lost 3 bases, and 9 bases had no gene match. DNA for the CDR3: TGTGCCAGCAGTGATAGCGGGGCCCTCCGGGATGAGCAGTTCTTC. It is translated as CASSDSGALRDEQFF.

This clonotype was seen more than once but under ten times. This chain links TRBV29-1 with TRBJ2-2; TRBD1 is a possible D gene (5 bases). The CDR3 runs to 14 residues. Germline-derived CDR1 and CDR2 are SQVTM and ANQGSEA. V was cut by 1 base and J by 0 bases, with 6 bases left in between. CDR3: CSVEGTTNTGELFF. The CDR3 bases are TGCAGCGTTGAAGGGACAACGAACACCGGGGAGCTGTTTTTT.

This clonotype was seen only a few times. The chain carries TRBV19 and TRBJ2-7, with a weak D call TRBD1 (6 bases). Germline V lookup: CDR1 LNHDA, CDR2 SQIVND (reference sequence). V was shortened by 2 bases and J by 0 bases, with 11 bases between the two germline ends. This CDR3 comprises 15 residues. In DNA, the CDR3 is TGTGCCAGTAGTATATCAGGGGCACCCTCCTACGAGCAGTACTTC. Translated, it gives CASSISGAPSYEQYF. The whole variable domain, filled in from reference TRBV19 and TRBJ2-7, reads DGGITQSPKYLFRKEGQNVTLSCEQNLNHDAMYWYRQDPGQGLRLIYYSQIVNDFQKGDIAEGYSVSREKKESFPLTVTSAQKNPTAFYLCASSISGAPSYEQYFGPGTRLTVT.

This sequence joins TRBV7-9 and TRBJ2-6; 8 bases agree with TRBD1. The CDR3 runs 17 residues. CDR1 and CDR2 (germline): SEHNR, FQNEAQ (reference sequence). Trimming took 7 bases from V and 1 from J; bases not matched to a gene: 9. The CDR3 here is CASIFGTGSSGANVLTF. DNA of the CDR3: TGTGCCAGCATCTTCGGGACAGGCTCTTCTGGGGCCAACGTCCTGACTTTC.

This clonotype was seen only a few times. This sequence joins TRBV6-2 or TRBV6-3 and TRBJ2-7, with TRBD1 identical over 7 bases. CDR3 length: 13 residues. CDR1 and CDR2 from the germline V gene are MNHEY and SVGEGT. V shed 7 bases, J shed 3 bases, and the junction held 6 bases outside the gene matches. The CDR3 coding sequence is TGTGCCAGCATAGCAGGGGGATTCTACGAGCAGTACTTC. Its translation: CASIAGGFYEQYF.

The chain employs TRBV4-3 and TRBJ1-6; 9 bases are a match to TRBD1. The germline V gene has CDR1 LGHNA and CDR2 YSLEER. The ends lost 3 bases at V and 6 bases at J; junction bases unmatched: 3. The CDR3 totals 15 residues. In DNA form, the CDR3 reads TGCGCCAGCAGCCATCTGACAGGGGGTAATTCACCCCTCCACTTT. Amino acids: CASSHLTGGNSPLHF.

There are a few counts of this clonotype. V gene TRBV29-1 combines with J gene TRBJ2-3, with 9 bases aligning to TRBD2. The CDR3 is 13 residues long. Germline V CDR1 and CDR2: SQVTM, ANQGSEA. With 3 bases clipped from V and 5 bases from J, the junction kept 3 bases outside the gene matches. CDR3 loop: CSVEASGEDTQYF. The DNA for the CDR3 is TGCAGCGTTGAGGCTAGCGGGGAAGATACGCAGTATTTT.